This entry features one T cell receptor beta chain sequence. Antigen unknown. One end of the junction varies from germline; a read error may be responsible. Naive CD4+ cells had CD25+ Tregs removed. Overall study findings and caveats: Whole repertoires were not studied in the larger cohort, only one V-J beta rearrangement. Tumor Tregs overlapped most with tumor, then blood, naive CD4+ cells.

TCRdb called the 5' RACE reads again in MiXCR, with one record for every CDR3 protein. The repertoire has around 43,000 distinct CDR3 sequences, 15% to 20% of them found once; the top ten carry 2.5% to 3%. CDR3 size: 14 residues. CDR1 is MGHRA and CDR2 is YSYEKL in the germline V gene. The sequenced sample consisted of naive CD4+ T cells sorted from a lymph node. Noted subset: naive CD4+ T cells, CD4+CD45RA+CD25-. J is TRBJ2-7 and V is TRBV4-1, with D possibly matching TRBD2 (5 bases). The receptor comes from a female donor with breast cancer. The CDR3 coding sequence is TGCGCCAGCGGCCAAGACCGGGGTTCCTACGAGCAGTACTTC. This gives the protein CASGQDRGSYEQYF.